Following are 25 T cell receptor beta chains from one sample sequenced in a study of blood T cell repertoires in COVID-19. Measured with immunoSEQ multiplex PCR; TCRdb has only the in-frame clones, and not every one. The sample includes a few hundred thousand clones, approximately 90% of them seen just once. Sample: peripheral blood. These receptors were taken from a woman under 40 with COVID-19, enrolled during active disease.

The genes are TRBV19 and TRBJ1-1; 11 bases align to TRBD1. Losses at the gene ends were 5 bases for V and 8 bases for J; bases not matched to a gene: 4. Germline CDR1 is LNHDA and CDR2 is SQIVND (reference sequence). The CDR3 extends over 13 amino acids. CDR3 protein: CASSWDRGREAFF. In DNA form, the CDR3 reads TGTGCCAGTAGTTGGGACAGGGGGAGGGAAGCTTTCTTT.

Comments on this clone: Other DNA sequences in the sample encode the same CDR3. V gene TRBV5-1 combines with J gene TRBJ2-7, with 8 bases matching TRBD1. The germline CDR1 and CDR2 sequences are SGHRS and YFSETQ. The CDR3 has 15 amino acids. J lost 1 base, V lost 0 bases, and 3 bases had no gene match. CDR3 in DNA: TGCGCCAGCAGCTTGGTAGGGACAGGATCCTACGAGCAGTACTTC. Translated, it gives CASSLVGTGSYEQYF.

The chain joins TRBV2 to TRBJ1-2; D possibly corresponds to TRBD1 (5 bases). The CDR3 covers 11 residues. Trimming removed 0 bases from V and 13 bases from J, with 9 bases in between. Germline V gene data show CDR1 as SNHLY and CDR2 as FYNNEI. In nucleotides, the CDR3 is TGTGCCAGCAGTGAAGCAGGGGCCGTCACCTTC. Translating it yields CASSEAGAVTF. The full variable domain, with the rest looked up from reference TRBV2 and TRBJ1-2, is EPEVTQTPSHQVTQMGQEVILRCVPISNHLYFYWYRQILGQKVEFLVSFYNNEISEKSEIFDDQFSVERPDGSNFTLKIRSTKLEDSAMYFCASSEAGAVTFGSGTRLTVV.

The chain combines TRBV7-9 with TRBJ2-6; 8 bases match TRBD1. The V segment lost 5 bases and the J segment 0 bases; nucleotides outside the gene matches: 6. CDR1 and CDR2 from the germline V gene are SEHNR and FQNEAQ (reference sequence). This CDR3 comprises 17 residues. The CDR3: CASSGTGERSGANVLTF. The CDR3 bases are TGTGCCAGCAGCGGGACAGGTGAACGCTCTGGGGCCAACGTCCTGACTTTC.

The genes are TRBV7-2 and TRBJ2-7; 7 bases line up with TRBD2. With 3 bases clipped from V and 2 bases from J, the junction kept 7 bases outside the gene matches. The germline CDR1 and CDR2 sequences are SGHTA and FQGNSA. The CDR3 loop spans 15 amino acids. The CDR3 DNA reads TGTGCCAGCAGCTTGGAGTGGGGGGGACCCTACGAGCAGTACTTC. Translated: CASSLEWGGPYEQYF.

This sequence joins TRBV29-1 and TRBJ1-2; D may be TRBD1 (5 bases). This CDR3 has 11 amino acids. V lost 8 bases and J lost 7, with 14 bases in between. The germline V gene has CDR1 SQVTM and CDR2 ANQGSEA. The CDR3 DNA is TGCAGCTCTCAGGGTTTAGTTGGCTACACCTTC. It encodes CSSQGLVGYTF.

The genes are TRBV3-1 (or the pseudogene TRBV3-2) and TRBJ2-3; tentatively, D is TRBD2 (6 bases). The CDR3 spans 13 residues. CDR1 is LGHDT, CDR2 YNNKEL, per germline (reference sequence). V was clipped by 4 bases and J by 3 bases, with 8 bases between them. The CDR3 is CASSRGGTDTQYF. CDR3 DNA sequence: TGTGCCAGCAGCCGTGGGGGGACAGATACGCAGTATTTT.

The V and J genes are TRBV2 and TRBJ1-5; D is ambiguous. Germline-derived CDR1 and CDR2 are SNHLY and FYNNEI. This CDR3 has 14 residues. V lost 2 bases, J lost 6 bases, and 11 bases lay in between. The CDR3 spells CASSEQQVSQPQHF. In DNA, the CDR3 is TGTGCCAGCAGTGAACAGCAGGTCTCTCAGCCCCAGCATTTT.

This sequence joins TRBV6-5 and TRBJ2-1; 8 bases are shared with TRBD2. The length of the CDR3 is 13 residues. Germline CDR1 and CDR2: MNHEY and SVGAGI. Unmatched junction bases numbered 4, after V lost 7 bases and J lost 5 bases. The CDR3 loop reads CASTGGPNNEQFF. The CDR3 region has the DNA TGTGCCAGCACGGGAGGGCCAAACAATGAGCAGTTCTTC.

This rearrangement joins TRBV19 to TRBJ2-1, with D perhaps matching TRBD2 (6 bases). Germline values: CDR1 LNHDA, CDR2 SQIVND (reference sequence). CDR3 length: 14 amino acids. V shed 7 bases and J shed 2 bases, with 12 bases lying between them. CDR3 residues: CASTPSDTYNEQFF. The CDR3 DNA reads TGTGCCAGTACCCCTAGCGACACCTACAATGAGCAGTTCTTC.

The V and J genes are TRBV28 and TRBJ2-7, with D possibly matching TRBD2 (5 bases). The CDR3 contains 15 residues. V lost 3 bases, J lost 7 bases, and 19 bases lay in between. Germline lookup yields CDR1 MDHEN and CDR2 SYDVKM. This chain's CDR3 is CASSFPETNRREQYF. The CDR3 DNA reads TGTGCCAGCAGTTTCCCCGAGACTAACCGGAGGGAGCAGTACTTC.

The rearrangement joins TRBV9 to TRBJ2-7; the D gene is possibly TRBD2 (7 bases). Trimming took 4 bases from V and 0 from J, leaving 17 bases between them. The CDR3 runs to 16 residues. Germline CDR1 SGDLS, CDR2 YYNGEE. This CDR3 is CASSPGGAGLSYEQYF. The CDR3 coding sequence is TGTGCCAGCAGCCCTGGGGGGGCAGGCCTCTCCTACGAGCAGTACTTC.

This clone was found a few times. The rearrangement joins TRBV29-1 to TRBJ2-1, with 9 bases lining up with TRBD2. V shed 8 bases, J shed 6 bases, and the junction held 11 bases outside the gene matches. Per the germline V gene, CDR1 is SQVTM and CDR2 is ANQGSEA. CDR3 length equals 14 residues. CDR3 residues: CSSIAGEKVNEQFF. The CDR3 coding sequence is TGCAGCTCAATAGCGGGAGAGAAGGTCAATGAGCAGTTCTTC.

The chain recombines TRBV5-6 with TRBJ2-2, with D uncertain. V gave up 0 bases and J gave up 4 bases, with 4 bases separating them. The CDR3 is 13 amino acids. CDR1 is SGHDT and CDR2 is YYEEEE in the germline V gene. The CDR3 nucleotides read TGTGCCAGCAGCTTGGCCGTCACCGGGGAGCTGTTTTTT. Amino acid sequence: CASSLAVTGELFF.

This rearrangement joins TRBV30 to TRBJ1-1; perhaps TRBD1 as D (6 bases). Trimming took 3 bases from V and 11 from J, leaving 16 bases between them. Germline V lookup: CDR1 GTSNPN, CDR2 SVGIG (reference sequence). There are 12 residues in the CDR3. CDR3 sequence (DNA): TGTGCCTGGAGAAGGGGGGAGGGGAAGGCTTTCTTT. Translation: CAWRRGEGKAFF. The whole variable domain, filled in from reference TRBV30 and TRBJ1-1, reads SQTIHQWPATLVQPVGSPLSLECTVEGTSNPNLYWYRQAAGRGLQLLFYSVGIGQISSEVPQNLSASRPQDRQFILSSKKLLLSDSGFYLCAWRRGEGKAFFGQGTRLTVV.

The V and J genes are TRBV5-1 and TRBJ2-3; TRBD1 agrees at 8 bases. V shed 4 bases, J shed 3 bases, and the junction held 7 bases outside the gene matches. The germline gives CDR1 SGHRS, CDR2 YFSETQ. CDR3 size: 15 residues. CDR3 coding DNA: TGCGCCAGCAGCGCTGGACAGGGTGGGACAGATACGCAGTATTTT. Amino acids: CASSAGQGGTDTQYF.

This clone was found a few times. This chain connects TRBV7-8 to TRBJ2-1, with D perhaps TRBD1 (5 bases). The CDR3 length is 15 residues. CDR1 and CDR2 (germline): SGHVS, FQNEAQ. V was pared by 4 bases and J by 5 bases, with 15 bases between. CDR3 coding DNA: TGTGCCAGCAGCTCAGGGCCTGAATCGAACAATGAGCAGTTCTTC. This gives the protein CASSSGPESNNEQFF. Combining the CDR3 with reference TRBV7-8 and TRBJ2-1 gives the whole variable domain GAGVSQSPRYKVAKRGQDVALRCDPISGHVSLFWYQQALGQGPEFLTYFQNEAQLDKSGLPSDRFFAERPEGSVSTLKIQRTQQEDSAVYLCASSSGPESNNEQFFGPGTRLTVL.

The chain employs TRBV29-1 and TRBJ2-1, with 8 positions matching TRBD2. Germline V CDR1 and CDR2: SQVTM, ANQGSEA. J gave up 10 bases and V 6 bases, and 17 bases lay outside the gene matches. This CDR3 is built from 15 residues. The CDR3 protein is CSVSVSSGAIGEQFF. As DNA, the CDR3 is TGCAGCGTCTCGGTTAGTAGCGGGGCAATAGGGGAGCAGTTCTTC.

The V call is TRBV5-4, the J call TRBJ1-1, with 8 nucleotides matching TRBD1. The germline V gene encodes CDR1 SGHNT and CDR2 YYREEE (reference sequence). This CDR3 contains 15 residues. The J segment lost 0 bases and the V segment lost 4 bases, leaving 5 bases of the junction unmatched. The CDR3 region is CASSPMTGVNTEAFF. The CDR3 DNA is TGTGCCAGCAGCCCCATGACAGGGGTGAACACTGAAGCTTTCTTT.

The rearrangement links TRBV6-5 to TRBJ2-7; a possible D gene is TRBD2 (6 bases). Germline CDR1 and CDR2: MNHEY and SVGAGI. With 0 bases removed from V and 2 bases from J, the gap between germline ends came to 11 bases. The length of the CDR3 is 15 residues. CDR3: CASSYSKLATYEQYF. CDR3 nucleotide sequence: TGTGCCAGCAGTTACTCGAAACTAGCTACCTACGAGCAGTACTTC.

The chain has TRBV5-1 and TRBJ1-5, with 7 nucleotides matching TRBD1. With 5 bases clipped from V and 5 bases from J, the junction kept 7 bases outside the gene matches. The germline V gene has CDR1 SGHRS and CDR2 YFSETQ. The CDR3 runs 14 residues. CDR3 sequence: CASSRGQGDQPQHF. CDR3 coding DNA: TGCGCCAGCAGTAGGGGTCAGGGGGATCAGCCCCAGCATTTT.

This clone was seen only a few times. The V and J genes are TRBV29-1 and TRBJ1-2; TRBD1 is a possible D gene (6 bases). With 4 bases removed from V and 2 bases from J, the gap between germline ends came to 11 bases. Germline lookup yields CDR1 SQVTM and CDR2 ANQGSEA. The CDR3 has 13 amino acids. The CDR3 here is CSVVGGANYGYTF. CDR3 in DNA: TGCAGCGTTGTTGGGGGGGCGAACTATGGCTACACCTTC.

The chain has TRBV5-6 and TRBJ2-7, with 12 bases aligning to TRBD2. Germline V gene data show CDR1 as SGHDT and CDR2 as YYEEEE. V shed 4 bases and J 6 bases; nucleotides not matched to a gene: 8. The CDR3 covers 15 residues. CDR3 sequence: CASSRTSGRRGEQYF. In nucleotides, the CDR3 is TGTGCCAGCAGCCGCACTAGCGGGAGGAGAGGCGAGCAGTACTTC. Based on the CDR3 plus reference TRBV5-6 and TRBJ2-7, the full variable domain is DAGVTQSPTHLIKTRGQQVTLRCSPKSGHDTVSWYQQALGQGPQFIFQYYEEEERQRGNFPDRFSGHQFPNYSSELNVNALLLGDSALYLCASSRTSGRRGEQYFGPGTRLTVT.

The chain employs TRBV29-1 and TRBJ1-1, with D tentatively TRBD1 (6 bases). This CDR3 has 14 amino acids. Germline CDR1 reads SQVTM; CDR2 reads ANQGSEA. V was clipped by 7 bases and J by 3 bases, with 18 bases between them. The CDR3 DNA follows: TGCAGCGGGCTTGGGGGCGCGGTCGACACTGAAGCTTTCTTT. It yields the protein CSGLGGAVDTEAFF.

The gene calls are TRBV6-5 and TRBJ1-1; 7 bases are shared with TRBD1. Trimming at V came to 4 bases and at J to 5 bases, leaving 4 bases not matched to a gene. The length of the CDR3 is 13 residues. Germline V gene sequence: CDR1 MNHEY, CDR2 SVGAGI. For the CDR3, the DNA is TGTGCCAGCAGTTCTAGGGGGCGTACTGAAGCTTTCTTT. It yields the protein CASSSRGRTEAFF.